This T cell receptor (beta chain) was identified in a study of long-term antiretroviral therapy in people with HIV. The CDR3 loop spans 15 amino acids. The V end was cut by 1 base, the J end by 1 base, with 11 bases between. Germline-derived CDR1 and CDR2 are SGHKS and YYEKEE (reference sequence). At survey level, the immunoSEQ assay was run in its v3.0 version. Produced via immunoSEQ multiplex PCR; TCRdb's table is partial and in-frame only. The sample holds about 22,000 clones, roughly four fifths seen once. This TCR came from a woman aged 40 to 55 with HIV. The chain couples TRBV5-5 to TRBJ1-1; D remains unclear. Specimen: unsorted PBMCs, collected around 1.8 years before starting antiretroviral therapy. The CDR3 loop reads CASSLSGWGNTEAFF. Written as DNA, the CDR3 is TGTGCCAGCAGCTTGTCCGGGTGGGGGAACACTGAAGCTTTCTTT.